Listed below are T cell receptor beta chains from one sample, sequenced in a study of blood T cell repertoires in COVID-19. The assay was immunoSEQ multiplex PCR, and TCRdb's table has in-frame clones only and misses some. The sample lists about 210,000 clones, around 88% seen once, with 7% to 10% in the top ten. Sequenced input: peripheral blood. Receptor source: a woman between 50 and 59 years old with acute or convalescent COVID-19. The CDR3 runs from the conserved cysteine through the conserved F or W.

v_call,j_call,cdr3_aa
TRBV9,TRBJ2-1,CASSVVRGQVGSYNEQFF
TRBV28,TRBJ2-3,CASSPGTSGEDTQYF
TRBV2,TRBJ2-3,CASSLVNSDTQYF
TRBV6-5,TRBJ2-5,CASSYSGQGAGETQYF
TRBV29-1,TRBJ2-7,CSVEDNYEQYF
TRBV19,TRBJ2-1,CASSFGSPSYNEQFF
TRBV28,TRBJ2-3,CASSSPDYRLTDTQYF
TRBV5-1,TRBJ1-5,CASSLGQGFNQPQHF
TRBV6-5,TRBJ2-5,CASNAGTREETQYF
TRBV11-2,TRBJ2-1,CASSLGLAGRNEQFF
TRBV29-1,TRBJ2-7,CSVGQGASSEQYF
TRBV5-1,TRBJ1-4,CASSQPGQGGEKLFF
TRBV28,TRBJ2-7,CASSFLTDRLYEQYF
TRBV28,TRBJ1-2,CASSPFWGGAGYGYTF
TRBV24-1,TRBJ2-1,CATSERDSEPGEQFF
TRBV28,TRBJ2-1,CASRSRTTILYNEQFF
TRBV15,TRBJ2-3,CATSRRAGLTDTQYF
TRBV7-8,TRBJ2-3,CASSPGLAGGPSTDTQYF
TRBV6-1,TRBJ1-3,CASSDNSLSGNTIYF
TRBV28,TRBJ1-3,CASTTQGSSGNTIYF
TRBV2,TRBJ1-1,CASSERTVNTEAFF
TRBV11-3,TRBJ2-2,CASSFGQGRGELFF
TRBV12-5,TRBJ1-6,CASGSENSPLHF
TRBV5-6,TRBJ1-6,CASSGGRQGRGSPLHF
TRBV11-2,TRBJ1-4,CASSLESGTTNEKLFF
TRBV5-1,TRBJ2-7,CASSLEGRAYEQYF
TRBV6-6,TRBJ2-7,CASRAGTSQYEQYF
TRBV2,TRBJ1-5,CASRGQGARNQPQHF
TRBV15,TRBJ2-7,CATSIRGGAYEQYF
TRBV5-1,TRBJ2-7,CASSLGGGTGTGPLLEYF
TRBV27,TRBJ2-7,CASTPPGASYEQYF
TRBV19,TRBJ2-2,CASSIQLAGSRGELFF
TRBV11-2,TRBJ2-3,CASSLEGTSGVTDTQYF
TRBV21-1,TRBJ2-3,CASSKEGAGRGCTDTQYF
TRBV2,TRBJ1-1,CARPREFTLDDEAFF
TRBV5-1,TRBJ2-7,CASSLTPGLAIVDEQYF
TRBV30,TRBJ1-5,CAWSVGGEVLSNQPQHF
TRBV9,TRBJ1-2,CASSVRDSYGYTF
TRBV27,TRBJ2-5,CASSWTATTQETQYF
TRBV15,TRBJ2-7,CATSRGGTASYEQYF
TRBV19,TRBJ1-5,CASSRGGQGWNQPQHF
TRBV27,TRBJ1-1,CASSSSAGFTAFF
TRBV18,TRBJ2-7,CASSQTGTSATYEQYF
TRBV10-3,TRBJ2-7,CAISDQAIGSYEQYF
TRBV7-9,TRBJ1-4,CASSSGARTGVEKLFF
TRBV5-4,TRBJ1-1,CASSARGDRVGTEAFF
TRBV11-2,TRBJ1-2,CASSPPVPAGYGYTF
TRBV5-3,TRBJ1-2,CARSLVRGRIIYGYTF
TRBV12-3/TRBV12-4,TRBJ1-1,CASSLIDTEAFF
TRBV4-1,TRBJ2-7,CASSQESLAGRQYF
TRBV7-9,TRBJ1-1,CASSLSLSEAFF
TRBV7-9,TRBJ2-1,CASITRRGVAWAHEQFF
TRBV7-3,TRBJ2-7,CASSLNGPTSELREQYF
TRBV15,TRBJ1-6,CATRSGTANSPLHF
TRBV10-2,TRBJ2-2,CASSLDRGTGELFF
TRBV10-1,TRBJ1-5,CASSESAGAPLYSNQPQHF
TRBV6-5,TRBJ2-1,CASSSPGTLWNEQFF
TRBV30,TRBJ2-7,CAWSGLRTGLHEQYF
TRBV6-5,TRBJ2-6,CASTRDSSGANVLTF
TRBV29-1,TRBJ2-3,CSVPQNTQYF